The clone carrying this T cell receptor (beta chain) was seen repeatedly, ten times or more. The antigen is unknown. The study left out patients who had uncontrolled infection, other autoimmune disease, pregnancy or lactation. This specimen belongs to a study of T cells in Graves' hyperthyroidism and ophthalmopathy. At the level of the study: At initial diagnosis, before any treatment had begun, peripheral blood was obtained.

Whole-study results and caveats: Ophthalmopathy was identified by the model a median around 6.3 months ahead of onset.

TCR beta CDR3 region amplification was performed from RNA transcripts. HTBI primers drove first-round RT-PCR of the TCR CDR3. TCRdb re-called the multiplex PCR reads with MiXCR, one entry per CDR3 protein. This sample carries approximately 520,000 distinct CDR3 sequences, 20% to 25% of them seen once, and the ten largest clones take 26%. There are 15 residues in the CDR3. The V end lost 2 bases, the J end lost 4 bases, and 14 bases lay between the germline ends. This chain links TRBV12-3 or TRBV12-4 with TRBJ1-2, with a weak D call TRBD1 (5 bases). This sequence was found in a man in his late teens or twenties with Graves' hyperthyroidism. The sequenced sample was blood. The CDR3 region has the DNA TGTGCCAGCAGTTTATCCGGGACCGGTGGCTATGGCTACACCTTC. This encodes CASSLSGTGGYGYTF.